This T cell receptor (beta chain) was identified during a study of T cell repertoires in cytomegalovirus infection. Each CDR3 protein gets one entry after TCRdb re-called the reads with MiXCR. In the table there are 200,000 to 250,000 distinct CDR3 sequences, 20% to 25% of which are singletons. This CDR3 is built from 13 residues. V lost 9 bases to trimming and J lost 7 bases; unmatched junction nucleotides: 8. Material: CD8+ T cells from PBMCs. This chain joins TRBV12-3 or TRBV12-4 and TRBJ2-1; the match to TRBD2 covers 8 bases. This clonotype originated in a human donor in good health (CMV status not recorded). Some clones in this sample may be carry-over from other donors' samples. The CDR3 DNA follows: TGTGCCAGTCGGGGGGGGGTAAGGAATGAGCAGTTCTTC. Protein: CASRGGVRNEQFF.